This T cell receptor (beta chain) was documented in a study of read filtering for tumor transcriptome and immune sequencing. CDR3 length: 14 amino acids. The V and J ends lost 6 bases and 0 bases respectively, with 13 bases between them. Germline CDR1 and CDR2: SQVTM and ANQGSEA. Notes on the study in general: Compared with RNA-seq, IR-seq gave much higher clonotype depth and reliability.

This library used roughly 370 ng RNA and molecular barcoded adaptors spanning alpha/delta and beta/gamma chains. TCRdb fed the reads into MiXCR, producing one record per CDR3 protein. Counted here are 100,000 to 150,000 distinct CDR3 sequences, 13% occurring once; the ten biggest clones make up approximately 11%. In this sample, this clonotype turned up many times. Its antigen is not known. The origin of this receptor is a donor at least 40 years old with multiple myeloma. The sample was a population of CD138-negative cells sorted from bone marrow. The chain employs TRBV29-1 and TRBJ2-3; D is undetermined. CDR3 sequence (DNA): TGCAGCGTCGCGCTGACTGCTAGCACAGATACGCAGTATTTT. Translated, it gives CSVALTASTDTQYF.